These T cell receptor beta chains were read from a single sample in a study of blood T cell repertoires in COVID-19. The table came from immunoSEQ multiplex PCR; TCRdb's copy has only in-frame clones and leaves some out. The data contain roughly 460,000 clones, approximately 90% of them singletons. Sequencing was done on a sample of peripheral blood. All receptors derive from a man between 18 and 29 years old with COVID-19, enrolled during active disease. CDR3s include the opening cysteine and the closing phenylalanine or tryptophan. Part of the rows lack a size; the others show once, few, many or a class for expanded clones.

size	V	J	CDR3
NA	TRBV19	TRBJ2-3	CASSTTRGTGNTDTQYF
once	TRBV19	TRBJ2-1	CASSLVLGGSYNEQFF
NA	TRBV2	TRBJ2-3	CASSQGYTDTQYF
NA	TRBV4-1	TRBJ2-7	CASSQASGGGAGEQYF
once	TRBV20-1	TRBJ1-1	CSASSRGRTEAFF
NA	TRBV19	TRBJ2-7	CASSISSGSTLEQYF
NA	TRBV9	TRBJ1-3	CASSVGGGRSSGNTIYF
NA	TRBV3-1/TRBV3-2	TRBJ1-1	CASSQESAGNTEAFF
NA	TRBV7-8	TRBJ1-2	CASSSYRGRNYGYTF
few	TRBV5-4	TRBJ1-5	CASSLHGVIGQPQHF
NA	TRBV9	TRBJ2-1	CASSVLFGGEQFF
NA	TRBV6-5	TRBJ2-1	CASTPGSSGGNEQFF
NA	TRBV7-9	TRBJ1-2	CASSLGGYGYTF
NA	TRBV7-9	TRBJ2-2	CASSFTGLAGGLEELFF
NA	TRBV2	TRBJ2-7	CASSRQGYEQYF
NA	TRBV5-1	TRBJ2-7	CASSPGHFITYEQYF
NA	TRBV19	TRBJ1-1	CASRTANTEAFF
few	TRBV13	TRBJ2-1	CASSLSWGEVNEQFF
NA	TRBV2	TRBJ2-7	CASSDPSGGRYEQYF
NA	TRBV2	TRBJ1-1	CASGSINPNTEAFF
NA	TRBV6-5	TRBJ2-1	CASSRATGGSEQFF
NA	TRBV4-2	TRBJ1-2	CASSPRTGLLYGYTF
NA	TRBV5-6	TRBJ2-5	CASSLSRAGWAQETQYF